A selection of T cell receptor beta chains follows, all from one sample in a study of blood T cell repertoires in COVID-19. Some clones are missing from TCRdb's copy, which holds only in-frame ones; the method was immunoSEQ multiplex PCR. The data hold around 190,000 clones, with approximately 79% observed a single time. The material sequenced was peripheral blood. These receptors all come from a woman between 50 and 59 years old with acute or convalescent COVID-19. The conserved cysteine and the conserved F or W are not part of the CDR3 here. The order of the fields is V gene, CDR3 protein.

TRBV2	ASSFTRELTLEQF
TRBV7-2	ASSLNRGNYGYT
TRBV6-5	ASSHQGHMNTEAF
TRBV9	ASSFQGAGGNTIY
TRBV5-1	ASSPFAGGETQY
TRBV11-2	ASSYTGANTGELF
TRBV5-4	ASSSGTGNQPQH
TRBV18	ASSPPNYVREGQYGYT
TRBV11-2	ASEWDRGYEQY
TRBV9	ASSSYNTGELF
TRBV2	ASSDRTGVMGNQPQH
TRBV29-1	SVGGLAAQFGADNEQF
TRBV4-2	AIGGLGYNEQF
TRBV6-1	ASSDPGTIERGGQF
TRBV5-8	ASSFRDRTYEQY
TRBV7-9	ASGQVGAYNEQF
TRBV28	ASSLGQGAGDTQY
TRBV4-3	ASSQGRGFTTEAF
TRBV30	AWSVAGTGATEAF
TRBV4-2	ASSQLMTSLEQY
TRBV6-5	ASSFSASTDTQY
TRBV19	ASTFSGGYT
TRBV6-1	ASSPRQAPLRAQH
TRBV5-1	ASRRSGTVKNTEAF
TRBV5-1	ASSFPGQGGEQY
TRBV11-2	ASSPGTGQLYNEQF
TRBV6-7	ASSYSRVARGTKRAEQY
TRBV19	ASSMDRGSPLH
TRBV28	ASSIILGQIQETQY
TRBV9	ASGRGNQPQH
TRBV18	ASSLSGTASYEQY
TRBV21-1	ASSNGDRGLDSPLH
TRBV25-1	ASSEWEGANEKLF
TRBV7-8	ASSSAERLAGSNEQY
TRBV5-6	ASSAGGTTPYGYT
TRBV18	ASSTGRINEKLF
TRBV29-1	SAPGQGGNQPQH
TRBV18	ASSPDVGETQY
TRBV10-3	AINAGYEQY
TRBV19	ASSIAGAYNEQF
TRBV2	ASKGDRYGEQY
TRBV6-1	ASSEAKQGTYEQY
TRBV15	ATSRRFMGLKDEQY
TRBV4-2	ASSQGASGIETQY
TRBV4-1	ASSQGTDSNQPQH
TRBV10-3	AIGAGGPDSGANVLT
TRBV4-3	ASSQVGREDEQF
TRBV7-9	ASSRQGLSGNTIY
TRBV10-3	AISESRETEAF
TRBV19	ASSVTGLTGAF
TRBV5-4	ASSGNLAGSSNEQF
TRBV4-1	ASSQEVGGQGRIAKNIQY
TRBV29-1	SREGYTGELF
TRBV11-2	ASSLLAGGPSYYEQF
TRBV7-2	ASSLSGGFSYEQY